This T cell receptor (beta chain) was identified in a study of beta chain features in type 1 diabetes listed by TCRdb under 2018. A note on the overall study: Mean age, gender distribution, total cell number and subset yield were not different between patients and healthy donors. Naive and central memory subsets were obtained from all 30 or so donors, but regulatory and stem cell-like memory subsets were isolated from only 8 patients and 8 healthy donors. The study compared the TCRB repertoires of sorted circulating CD4+ T cell subsets in recently diagnosed type 1 diabetes patients with those in matched healthy donors. A total of roughly 100 million sorted cells were examined across all samples, and the number of cells per subset was strongly correlated with RNA yield.

Results and caveats for the whole study, not just this receptor: Because small numbers of individuals were included in the HLA sub-analyses, any influence of HLA type on TCRB rearrangement was left unresolved. The naive, central memory and regulatory TCRB repertoires appeared to resemble one another more closely among patients than among healthy donors. PCR might favor shorter templates, but patient and control samples were amplified and corrected together, so any skew would affect both groups equally. Sequencing cDNA rather than genomic DNA could over-represent highly expressing activated cells, although activation and CD3 levels did not differ between groups. Type 1 diabetes patients showed a moderate but significant shortening of TCRB CDR3 length in all four CD4+ subsets. Patients with type 1 diabetes made fewer insertions and deleted more nucleotides at VDJ recombination sites, implying thymic rearrangement abnormalities.

The CDR3 has 16 amino acids, counting the end cysteine and phenylalanine. Just CDR3 DNA is preserved here, 48 bases in frame from base 1. For CDR1 and CDR2, the germline V gene lists SQVTM and ANQGSEA. Germline trimming amounts to 0 bases on V and 3 bases on J, with 7 as the count of junction bases outside the gene matches. In its sample, this clone was seen a few times. What this receptor recognizes is not known. No qualities accompany the bases; no much larger clone lies one base away. The entire amount of isolated RNA was reverse transcribed using the High Capacity cDNA Reverse Transcription Kit, so the sequenced TCRB transcripts were expressed ones. Deep immunoSEQ sequencing was applied to naive, central memory and regulatory T cell samples, giving an average of roughly 3.5 million total reads per sample. After sorted cells were lysed in RLT buffer, RNA was extracted with DNase-treated RNeasy Micro or Mini kits, with the choice depending on cell number. To prevent cross-contamination, every cell subset was processed on its own, while patient and healthy donor samples were processed together. TCRB sequences were amplified from cDNA with the immunoSEQ multiplex PCR, producing 87-bp fragments spanning the CDR3 region. The amplicons were sequenced using the Illumina HiSeq platform. Per the original workflow: PCR bias was computationally corrected using synthetic template baselines, reads within Hamming distance 2 were collapsed, and singletons that could not be merged were discarded. Reads were aligned to IMGT to assign V, D and J genes, CDR3 length, and insertions or deletions at six rearrangement sites. Clonotype counts were normalized to sorted cell number within each subset before computing true diversity and Gini coefficients with the tcR R package. The overlap coefficient, calculated on TCRB nucleotide sequences, was used to quantify repertoire sharing. Out-of-frame TCRB sequences from naive cells were analyzed to stand in for the pre-selection repertoire. Drawn from immuneACCESS, this table holds only the in-frame rearrangements with V and J called that TCRdb kept. Clones are partly lost; checked studies trace under half to an unresolved V gene and leave the rest unexplained. V, J and clone size were drawn from that table, and D and trimming were deduced from the DNA. The sample table holds 600,000 to 700,000 clones, of which around 12% were seen once. More than 0.095% of the sample goes to the ten largest clones.

A single peripheral blood draw of about 116 mL on average was collected from each donor into heparinised tubes. A BD FACSAria II and a panel including CD45RO, CCR7, CD25, CD127, CD95 and CD27 were used to sort naive, central memory, regulatory and stem cell-like memory CD4+ T cells. All sorted populations exceeded 95% purity. PBMCs were isolated immediately by Lymphoprep density gradient centrifugation and stained directly without culture. To minimize batch effects, samples were stained and sorted in pairs, one healthy donor with one patient per experiment. The sequenced material came from naive CD4+ T cells from blood. The cell subset or site label, read with the paper, signifies: true naive CD4+ T cells. The source is a man aged 30 to 45 with type 1 diabetes. In this chain, TRBV29-1 is recombined with TRBJ2-1; a stretch of 8 junction bases matches TRBD1. CDR3 sequence: CSVEEVDRGIYNEQFF. The DNA sequence is as follows: TGCAGCGTTGAAGAGGTCGACAGGGGAATCTACAATGAGCAGTTCTTC.